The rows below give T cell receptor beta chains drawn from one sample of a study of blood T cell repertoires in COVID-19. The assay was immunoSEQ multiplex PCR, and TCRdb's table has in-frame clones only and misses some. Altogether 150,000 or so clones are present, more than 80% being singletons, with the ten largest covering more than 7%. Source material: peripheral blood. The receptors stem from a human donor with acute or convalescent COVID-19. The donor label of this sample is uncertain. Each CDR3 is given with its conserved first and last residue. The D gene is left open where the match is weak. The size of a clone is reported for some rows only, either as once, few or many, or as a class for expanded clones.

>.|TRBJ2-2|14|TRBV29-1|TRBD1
CSVSGGQESGELFF
TGCAGCGTCTCAGGGGGTCAGGAGAGCGGGGAGCTGTTTTTT
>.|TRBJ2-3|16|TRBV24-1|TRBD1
CATRSSQGPLTDTQYF
TGTGCCACCAGGAGCTCACAGGGGCCCCTTACAGATACGCAGTATTTT
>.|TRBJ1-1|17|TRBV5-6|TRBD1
CASSLGGGGPVGTEAFF
TGTGCCAGCAGCTTGGGTGGAGGGGGCCCGGTGGGGACTGAAGCTTTCTTT
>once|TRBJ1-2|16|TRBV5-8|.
CASSFRTGSRNYGYTF
TGTGCCAGCAGCTTTCGTACCGGGTCCCGAAACTATGGCTACACCTTC
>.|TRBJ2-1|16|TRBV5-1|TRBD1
CASSLVGQGSINEQFF
TGCGCCAGCAGCTTGGTGGGACAGGGTTCCATCAATGAGCAGTTCTTC
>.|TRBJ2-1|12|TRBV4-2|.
CASSSSHGLAFF
TGTGCCAGCAGCTCATCGCACGGACTGGCGTTCTTC
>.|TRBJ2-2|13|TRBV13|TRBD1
CASSLTGGGELFF
TGTGCCAGCAGCCTAACAGGGGGCGGGGAGCTGTTTTTT
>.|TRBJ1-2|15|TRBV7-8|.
CASSPVRTGVEGYTF
TGTGCCAGCAGCCCCGTGAGGACCGGGGTGGAGGGCTACACCTTC
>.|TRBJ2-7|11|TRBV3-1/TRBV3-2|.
CASSLYYEQYF
TGTGCCAGCAGCTTATACTACGAGCAGTACTTC
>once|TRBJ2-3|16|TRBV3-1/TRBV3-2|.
CASSRLLQGGTDTQYF
TGTGCCAGCAGCCGCCTTCTACAGGGAGGCACAGATACGCAGTATTTT
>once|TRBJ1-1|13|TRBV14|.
CASSQSGNTEAFF
TGTGCCAGCAGCCAATCCGGGAACACTGAAGCTTTCTTT
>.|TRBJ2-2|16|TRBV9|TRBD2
CASSVGGGVNTGELFF
TGTGCCAGCAGCGTAGGGGGAGGGGTCAACACCGGGGAGCTGTTTTTT
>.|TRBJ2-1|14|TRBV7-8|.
CASSLAARGWEQFF
TGTGCCAGCAGCTTAGCAGCGAGAGGGTGGGAGCAGTTCTTC
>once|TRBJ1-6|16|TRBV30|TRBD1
CAWRSAGGVDNSPLHF
TGTGCCTGGAGGTCGGCAGGGGGCGTAGATAATTCACCCCTCCACTTT
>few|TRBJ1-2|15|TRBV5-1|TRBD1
CASRPTNRGLSGYTF
TGCGCCAGCAGACCCACTAACAGGGGGCTCAGCGGCTACACCTTC
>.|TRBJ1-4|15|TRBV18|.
CASSPSGWANEKLFF
TGTGCCAGCTCACCATCGGGGTGGGCTAATGAAAAACTGTTTTTT
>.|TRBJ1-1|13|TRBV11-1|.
CASSLAQGTEAFF
TGTGCCAGCAGCTTAGCGCAGGGCACTGAAGCTTTCTTT
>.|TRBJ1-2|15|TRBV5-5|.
CASSLWGQGLRGYTF
TGTGCCAGCAGCTTGTGGGGGCAGGGACTAAGGGGCTACACCTTC
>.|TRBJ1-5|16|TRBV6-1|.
CASSDAQGHSNQPQHF
TGTGCCAGCAGTGATGCGCAGGGGCATAGCAATCAGCCCCAGCATTTT
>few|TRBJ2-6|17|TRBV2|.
CATAVLGRSRGANVLTF
TGTGCCACAGCGGTATTAGGCAGATCCAGGGGGGCCAACGTCCTGACTTTC
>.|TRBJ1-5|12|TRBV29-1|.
CSVSEGNQPQHF
TGCAGCGTCTCGGAGGGCAATCAGCCCCAGCATTTT
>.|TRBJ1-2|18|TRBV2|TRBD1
CASSERPGQGGFAYGYTF
TGTGCCAGCAGTGAAAGGCCGGGACAGGGGGGGTTCGCCTATGGCTACACCTTC
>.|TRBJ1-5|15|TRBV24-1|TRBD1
CATSGGGAGNQPQHF
TGTGCCACCAGTGGAGGGGGCGCGGGGAATCAGCCCCAGCATTTT
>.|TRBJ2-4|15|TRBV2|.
CASSEAAIGLNIQYF
TGTGCCAGCAGTGAGGCAGCGATCGGACTAAACATTCAGTACTTC
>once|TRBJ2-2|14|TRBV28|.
CASRGRSNTGELFF
TGTGCCAGTCGAGGCAGATCGAACACCGGGGAGCTGTTTTTT
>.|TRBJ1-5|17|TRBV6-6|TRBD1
CASSPGTGVGSNQPQHF
TGTGCCAGCAGTCCCGGGACAGGGGTTGGGAGCAATCAGCCCCAGCATTTT
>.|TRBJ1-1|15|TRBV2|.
CASRDPGGRGTEAFF
TGTGCCAGCAGGGACCCGGGGGGCCGCGGCACTGAAGCTTTCTTT
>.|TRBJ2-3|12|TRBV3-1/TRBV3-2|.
CASSPRRYTQYF
TGTGCCAGCAGTCCTCGCCGGTATACGCAGTATTTT
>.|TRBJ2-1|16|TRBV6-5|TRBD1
CASSYPGQGTYNEQFF
TGTGCCAGCAGCTACCCGGGACAGGGGACCTACAATGAGCAGTTCTTC
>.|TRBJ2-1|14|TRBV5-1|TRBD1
CASSKDREDGEQFF
TGCGCCAGCAGCAAGGACAGGGAGGACGGTGAGCAGTTCTTC
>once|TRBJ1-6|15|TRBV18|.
CASSQSSGKDSPLHF
TGTGCCAGCTCCCAGTCATCGGGGAAGGATTCACCCCTCCACTTT
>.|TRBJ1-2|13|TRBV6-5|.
CASSALGAVGYTF
TGTGCCAGCAGCGCCTTGGGGGCCGTCGGCTACACCTTC
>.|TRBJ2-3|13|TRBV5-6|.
CASSPGTSGAQYF
TGTGCCAGCAGCCCGGGGACCTCGGGGGCGCAGTATTTT
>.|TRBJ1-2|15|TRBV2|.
CASSESVGGVYGYTF
TGTGCCAGCAGTGAGAGTGTGGGAGGGGTCTATGGCTACACCTTC
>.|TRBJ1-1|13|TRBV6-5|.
CASSYRTAYEAFF
TGTGCCAGCAGTTACAGGACAGCCTATGAAGCTTTCTTT
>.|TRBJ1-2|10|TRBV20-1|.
CSAREDLYTF
TGCAGTGCTAGAGAGGACTTATACACCTTC
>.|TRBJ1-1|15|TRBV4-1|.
CASSQGGLGNTEAFF
TGCGCCAGCAGCCAAGGCGGGTTAGGGAACACTGAAGCTTTCTTT
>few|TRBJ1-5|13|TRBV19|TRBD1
CASSIPGGKPQHF
TGTGCCAGTAGTATACCAGGGGGGAAGCCCCAGCATTTT
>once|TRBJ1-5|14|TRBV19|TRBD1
CASGHRGLSQPQHF
TGTGCCAGTGGGCACAGGGGGCTGAGTCAGCCCCAGCATTTT
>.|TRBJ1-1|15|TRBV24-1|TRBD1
CATSDAGQGNTEAFF
TGTGCCACCAGTGATGCCGGACAGGGGAACACTGAAGCTTTCTTT
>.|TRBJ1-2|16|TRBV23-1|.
CASSQSIEEGVYGYTF
TGCGCCAGCAGTCAATCAATAGAGGAGGGTGTCTATGGCTACACCTTC
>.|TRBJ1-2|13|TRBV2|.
CASSEGGVYGYTF
TGTGCCAGCAGTGAAGGGGGAGTGTATGGCTACACCTTC
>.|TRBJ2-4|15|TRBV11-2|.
CASSFGSVAKNIQYF
TGTGCCAGCAGCTTTGGTTCGGTAGCCAAAAACATTCAGTACTTC
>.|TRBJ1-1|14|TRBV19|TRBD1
CASREMDRYTEAFF
TGTGCCAGTAGGGAAATGGACAGGTACACTGAAGCTTTCTTT
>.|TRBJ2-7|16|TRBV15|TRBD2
CATSREASGSSYEQYF
TGTGCCACCAGCAGAGAGGCTAGCGGGAGCTCCTACGAGCAGTACTTC
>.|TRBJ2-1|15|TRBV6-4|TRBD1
CASRAQGAKDNEQFF
TGTGCCAGCAGGGCACAGGGGGCGAAGGACAATGAGCAGTTCTTC
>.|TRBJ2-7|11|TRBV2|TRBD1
CASEGAGEQYF
TGTGCCAGCGAGGGGGCTGGGGAGCAGTACTTC
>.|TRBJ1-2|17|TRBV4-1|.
CASSQDGMNPGLRGYTF
TGCGCCAGCAGCCAAGATGGGATGAACCCGGGGTTGAGGGGCTACACCTTC
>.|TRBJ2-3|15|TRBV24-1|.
CATSDPGMRADTQYF
TGTGCCACCAGTGATCCGGGTATGAGAGCGGATACGCAGTATTTT